This T cell receptor beta chain was sequenced during a study of T-cell memory formation after mild COVID-19. General study findings and limits: Among clones peaking at day 37 in the second wave, SARS-CoV-2 specificity remained unconfirmed.

This clonotype was counted ten times or more. Its target is not known. TCRdb reprocessed the 5' RACE reads via MiXCR and lists one record per CDR3 protein. The table has roughly 62,000 distinct CDR3 sequences, about a tenth seen once. V was trimmed by 5 bases and J by 9 bases, leaving 17 bases between them. There are 15 residues in the CDR3. Germline loops: CDR1 SGHTA, CDR2 FQGNSA. This chain connects TRBV7-2 to TRBJ1-6, with TRBD1 as a possible D gene (6 bases). This sequence originates from a man aged 18 to 35 who had mild COVID-19 (a few samples of this study predate the infection). Cell type and time point are not known. Sequencing used PBMCs or a T cell subset sorted from them (not recorded which). DNA for the CDR3: TGTGCCAGCAGCGGCCGGGACATACTGAGTTCACCCCTCCACTTT. Translated, it gives CASSGRDILSSPLHF.